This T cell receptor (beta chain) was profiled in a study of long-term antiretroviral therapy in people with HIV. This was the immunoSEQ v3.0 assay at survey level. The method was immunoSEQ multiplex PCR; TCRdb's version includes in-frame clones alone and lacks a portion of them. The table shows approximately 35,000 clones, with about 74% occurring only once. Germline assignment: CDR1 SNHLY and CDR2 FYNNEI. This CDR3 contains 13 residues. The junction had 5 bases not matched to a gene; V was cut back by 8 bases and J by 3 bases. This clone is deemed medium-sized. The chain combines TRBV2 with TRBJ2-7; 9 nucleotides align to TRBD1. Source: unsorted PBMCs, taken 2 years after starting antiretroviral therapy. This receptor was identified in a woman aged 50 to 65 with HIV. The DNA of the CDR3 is TGTGCCAGCCCCACAGGGGGCTTCTACGAGCAGTACGTC. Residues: CASPTGGFYEQYV.